The 6 T cell receptor beta chains below come from one sample, sequenced in a study of cytomegalovirus exposure and HLA in healthy donors. PCR used 60 Vbeta primers and 13 Jbeta primers. TCRdb's table, derived via immunoSEQ multiplex PCR, lists solely in-frame clones and lacks some. Of approximately 140,000 clones in the sample, about three fifths were seen once. Sequenced input: PBMCs. The receptor set was obtained from a male donor in good health and CMV-seronegative.

This clone turned up a few times. The rearrangement uses TRBV11-3 and TRBJ2-1, with D uncertain. Trimming removed 8 bases from V and 3 bases from J, with 8 bases in between. CDR1 is SGHNT, CDR2 YENEEA, per germline. This CDR3 contains 12 residues. The CDR3 region is CASGSGYNEQFF. CDR3 DNA: TGTGCCAGCGGTTCCGGCTACAATGAGCAGTTCTTC.

This sequence joins TRBV5-6 and TRBJ2-7; TRBD1 agrees at 8 bases. V trimming: 4 bases; J trimming: 3 bases; junction bases outside the gene matches: 6. The CDR3 has 14 amino acids. Germline V gives CDR1 SGHDT, CDR2 YYEEEE. The CDR3 coding sequence is TGTGCCAGCAGCACGGGACAGGTTTACTACGAGCAGTACTTC. Protein product: CASSTGQVYYEQYF. The full variable domain, with the rest looked up from reference TRBV5-6 and TRBJ2-7, is DAGVTQSPTHLIKTRGQQVTLRCSPKSGHDTVSWYQQALGQGPQFIFQYYEEEERQRGNFPDRFSGHQFPNYSSELNVNALLLGDSALYLCASSTGQVYYEQYFGPGTRLTVT.

V gene TRBV7-3 combines with J gene TRBJ2-3; D possibly corresponds to TRBD2 (6 bases). Germline V gene data show CDR1 as SGHTA and CDR2 as FQGTGA. The CDR3 totals 14 residues. Between the trimmed V and J ends, which lost 2 bases and 0 bases, there was a span of 6 bases. The CDR3 protein is CASSLGLSTDTQYF. CDR3 coding DNA: TGTGCCAGCAGCTTAGGACTAAGCACAGATACGCAGTATTTT.

The chain links TRBV5-1 to TRBJ1-1; 8 nucleotides align to TRBD1. This CDR3 region has 15 residues. The J segment lost 1 base and the V segment lost 4 bases, leaving 6 bases of the junction unmatched. Looked up from germline, CDR1 is SGHRS and CDR2 is YFSETQ. The CDR3 sequence: CASSPRGTGNTEAFF. The CDR3 region has the DNA TGCGCCAGCAGCCCGAGGGGGACAGGGAACACTGAAGCTTTCTTT.

This clone came up a few times. The chain carries TRBV7-2 and TRBJ1-2; 8 bases are shared with TRBD1. V lost 1 base, J lost 4 bases, and 2 bases stayed unmatched. Germline V CDR1 and CDR2: SGHTA, FQGNSA. The CDR3 runs 14 residues. Here the CDR3 reads CASSLVQGAYGYTF. CDR3 in DNA: TGTGCCAGCAGCTTAGTTCAGGGGGCCTATGGCTACACCTTC.

The J gene is TRBJ1-6, the V gene TRBV18; TRBD1 matches at 7 bases. V was clipped by 6 bases and J by 4 bases; unmatched bases: 6. Germline V gene lookup returns CDR1 KGHSH and CDR2 LQKENI. The CDR3 extends over 15 amino acids. CDR3 in DNA: TGTGCCAGCTCCACCCGGGACAGTTATAATTCACCCCTCCACTTT. Translating it yields CASSTRDSYNSPLHF.